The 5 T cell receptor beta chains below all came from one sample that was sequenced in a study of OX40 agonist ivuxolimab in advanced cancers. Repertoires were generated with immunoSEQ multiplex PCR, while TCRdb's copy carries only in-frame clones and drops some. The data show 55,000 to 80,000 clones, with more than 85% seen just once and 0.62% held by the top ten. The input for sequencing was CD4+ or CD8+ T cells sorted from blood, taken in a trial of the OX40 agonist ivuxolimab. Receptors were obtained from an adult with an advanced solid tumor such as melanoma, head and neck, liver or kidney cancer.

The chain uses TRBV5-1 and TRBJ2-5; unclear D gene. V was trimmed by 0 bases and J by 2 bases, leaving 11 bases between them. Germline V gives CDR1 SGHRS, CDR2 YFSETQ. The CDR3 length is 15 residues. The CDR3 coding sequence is TGCGCCAGCAGCTTGGGAGCAGGACGACAAGAGACCCAGTACTTC. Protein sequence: CASSLGAGRQETQYF.

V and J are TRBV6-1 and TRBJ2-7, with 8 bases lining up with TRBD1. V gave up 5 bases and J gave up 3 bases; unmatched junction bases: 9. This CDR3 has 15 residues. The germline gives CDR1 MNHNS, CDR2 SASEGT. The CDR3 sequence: CASSKRQGTNYEQYF. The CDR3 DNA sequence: TGTGCCAGCAGTAAACGACAGGGGACCAACTACGAGCAGTACTTC.

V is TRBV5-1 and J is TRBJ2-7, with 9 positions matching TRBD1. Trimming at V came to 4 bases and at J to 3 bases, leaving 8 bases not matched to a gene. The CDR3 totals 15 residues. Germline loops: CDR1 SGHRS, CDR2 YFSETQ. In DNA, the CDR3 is TGCGCCAGCAGCCCGGCGGGACAGGGCCTCTACGAGCAGTACTTC. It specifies CASSPAGQGLYEQYF. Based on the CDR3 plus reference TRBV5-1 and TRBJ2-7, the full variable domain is KAGVTQTPRYLIKTRGQQVTLSCSPISGHRSVSWYQQTPGQGLQFLFEYFSETQRNKGNFPGRFSGRQFSNSRSEMNVSTLELGDSALYLCASSPAGQGLYEQYFGPGTRLTVT.

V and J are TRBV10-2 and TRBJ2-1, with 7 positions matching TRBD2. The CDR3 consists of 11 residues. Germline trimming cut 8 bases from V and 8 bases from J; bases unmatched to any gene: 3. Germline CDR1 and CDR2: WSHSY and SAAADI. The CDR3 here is CASWGGDEQFF. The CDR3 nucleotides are TGCGCCAGCTGGGGGGGGGATGAGCAGTTCTTC.

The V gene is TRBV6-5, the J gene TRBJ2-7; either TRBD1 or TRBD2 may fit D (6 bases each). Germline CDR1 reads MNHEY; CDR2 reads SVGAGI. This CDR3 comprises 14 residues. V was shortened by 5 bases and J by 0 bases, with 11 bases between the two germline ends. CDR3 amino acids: CASSEGGISYEQYF. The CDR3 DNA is TGTGCCAGCAGTGAAGGGGGGATCTCCTACGAGCAGTACTTC.